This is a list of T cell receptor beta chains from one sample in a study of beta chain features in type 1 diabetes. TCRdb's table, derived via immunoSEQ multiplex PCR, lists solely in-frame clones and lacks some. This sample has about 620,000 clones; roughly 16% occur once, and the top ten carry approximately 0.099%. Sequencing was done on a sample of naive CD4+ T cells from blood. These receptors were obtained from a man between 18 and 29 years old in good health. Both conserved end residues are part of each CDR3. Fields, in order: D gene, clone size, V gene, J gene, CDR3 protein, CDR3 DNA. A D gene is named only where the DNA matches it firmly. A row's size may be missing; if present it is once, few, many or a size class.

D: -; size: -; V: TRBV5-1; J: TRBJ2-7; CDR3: CASSTRTATYEQYF; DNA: TGCGCCAGCAGCACCCGGACGGCAACCTACGAGCAGTACTTC
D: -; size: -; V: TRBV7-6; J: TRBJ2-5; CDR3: CASSWTNTQETQYF; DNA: TGTGCCAGCAGCTGGACCAACACTCAAGAGACCCAGTACTTC
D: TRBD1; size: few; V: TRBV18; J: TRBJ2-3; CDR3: CASSPTTGWGTDTQYF; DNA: TGTGCCAGCTCACCCACGACAGGGTGGGGCACAGATACGCAGTATTTT
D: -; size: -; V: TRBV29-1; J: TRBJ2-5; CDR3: CSVQGRGELGQYF; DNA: TGCAGCGTTCAGGGCCGCGGGGAATTGGGGCAGTACTTC
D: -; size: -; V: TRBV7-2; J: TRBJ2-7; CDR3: CASSLLGPRPHEQYF; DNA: TGTGCCAGCAGCTTACTGGGTCCTAGGCCTCACGAGCAGTACTTC
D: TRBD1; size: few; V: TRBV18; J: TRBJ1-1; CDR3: CASSITRRQGIMNTEAFF; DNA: TGTGCCAGCTCTATCACCAGGAGACAGGGCATAATGAACACTGAAGCTTTCTTT
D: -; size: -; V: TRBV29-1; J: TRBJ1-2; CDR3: CSVGDSRESYGYTF; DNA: TGCAGCGTTGGCGACAGCCGGGAGTCCTATGGCTACACCTTC
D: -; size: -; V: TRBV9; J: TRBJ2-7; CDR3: CASSVGWTEDYEQYF; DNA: TGTGCCAGCAGCGTAGGTTGGACCGAGGACTACGAGCAGTACTTC
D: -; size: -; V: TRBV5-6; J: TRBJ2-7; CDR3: CASSRQGLFEQYF; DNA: TGTGCCAGCAGTAGGCAGGGGCTCTTCGAGCAGTACTTC
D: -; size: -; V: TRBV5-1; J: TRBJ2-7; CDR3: CASSGKVASKKGAYEQYF; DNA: TGCGCCAGCAGCGGTAAGGTTGCTAGCAAGAAAGGAGCCTACGAGCAGTACTTC
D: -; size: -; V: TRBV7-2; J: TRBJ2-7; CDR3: CASSTDSLLSYEQYF; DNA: TGTGCCAGCAGCACGGACAGTTTACTCTCCTACGAGCAGTACTTC
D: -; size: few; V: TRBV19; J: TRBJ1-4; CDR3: CASSMMGKNEKLFF; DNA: TGTGCCAGTAGTATGATGGGGAAGAATGAAAAACTGTTTTTT
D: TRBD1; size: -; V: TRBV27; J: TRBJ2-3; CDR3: CASSRGQGDTQYF; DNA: TGTGCCAGCAGTAGGGGACAGGGAGATACGCAGTATTTT
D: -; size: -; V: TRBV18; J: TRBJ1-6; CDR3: CASSPDGNSPLHF; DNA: TGTGCCAGCTCACCGGACGGGAATTCACCCCTCCACTTT
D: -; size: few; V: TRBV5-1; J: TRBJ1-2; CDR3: CASSLAAVYGYTF; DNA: TGCGCCAGCAGCTTGGCGGCGGTCTATGGCTACACCTTC
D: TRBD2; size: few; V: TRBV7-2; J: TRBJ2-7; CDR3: CASMGREISYEQYF; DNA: TGTGCCAGCATGGGGCGGGAGATCTCCTACGAGCAGTACTTC
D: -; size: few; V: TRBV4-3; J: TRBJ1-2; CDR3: CASSPTGAGDYGYTF; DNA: TGCGCCAGCAGCCCGACAGGCGCGGGAGACTATGGCTACACCTTC
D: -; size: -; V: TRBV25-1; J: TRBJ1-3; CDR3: CASSGGVNSGNTIYF; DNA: TGTGCCAGCAGTGGCGGGGTGAACTCTGGAAACACCATATATTTT
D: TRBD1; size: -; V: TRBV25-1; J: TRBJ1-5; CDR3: CASSAPGTGSNQPQHF; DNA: TGTGCCAGCAGTGCCCCCGGGACAGGTAGCAATCAGCCCCAGCATTTT
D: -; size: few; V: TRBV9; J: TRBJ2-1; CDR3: CASSVEFGRSSYNEQFF; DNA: TGTGCCAGCAGCGTAGAGTTTGGCCGTAGCTCCTACAATGAGCAGTTCTTC
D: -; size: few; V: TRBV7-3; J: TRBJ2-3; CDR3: CASSNRGTGTDTQYF; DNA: TGTGCCAGCAGCAACCGTGGGACGGGCACAGATACGCAGTATTTT
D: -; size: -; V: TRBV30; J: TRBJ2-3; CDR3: CAWSPTYTDTQYF; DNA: TGTGCCTGGAGCCCCACGTACACAGATACGCAGTATTTT
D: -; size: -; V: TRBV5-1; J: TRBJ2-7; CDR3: CASSLSGEQYF; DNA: TGCGCCAGCAGCTTGTCCGGCGAGCAGTACTTC
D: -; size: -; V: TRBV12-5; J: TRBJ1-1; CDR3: CASGRDSVAFF; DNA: TGTGCTAGTGGCCGGGACTCCGTGGCTTTCTTT
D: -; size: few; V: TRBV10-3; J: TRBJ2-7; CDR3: CAIEDGTYEQYF; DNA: TGTGCCATCGAGGACGGAACCTACGAGCAGTACTTC
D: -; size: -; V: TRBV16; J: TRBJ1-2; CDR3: CASSQPRTGVYGYTF; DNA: TGTGCCAGCAGCCAACCGAGGACGGGAGTCTATGGCTACACCTTC
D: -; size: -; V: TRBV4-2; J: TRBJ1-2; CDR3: CASSQEGSKNYGYTF; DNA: TGTGCCAGCAGCCAAGAGGGCAGCAAGAACTATGGCTACACCTTC